Sequencing of this TCR beta chain was carried out in a study of blood T cells in healthy people across ages. Germline lookup yields CDR1 LGHDT and CDR2 YNNKEL (reference sequence). The CDR3 is 15 amino acids. This clonotype has more than one count but fewer than ten. A J-beta primer mix and a sample-barcoded 5' primer were used in a second PCR of roughly 6 to 12 cycles. Researchers report that each sample yielded at least 2.5 million CDR3-containing paired-end reads. A single record per CDR3 protein comes from TCRdb applying MiXCR to the 5' RACE reads. The profile covers 750,000 or so distinct CDR3 sequences, with around a quarter appearing a single time and under 9.5% taken by the ten largest. The data also belong to a second study, concerning T cells of mothers and their children.

This TCR was sampled from a boy under 18 in good health. The gene calls are TRBV3-1 and TRBJ2-5; 7 bases line up with TRBD1. Judging by the DNA end, TRBJ2-7 fits better; the J call may be wrong. Material for sequencing was blood. The CDR3 sequence is CASSPTGISSYEQYF. The CDR3 DNA sequence: TGTGCCAGCAGCCCGACAGGGATAAGTTCCTACGAGCAGTACTTC.